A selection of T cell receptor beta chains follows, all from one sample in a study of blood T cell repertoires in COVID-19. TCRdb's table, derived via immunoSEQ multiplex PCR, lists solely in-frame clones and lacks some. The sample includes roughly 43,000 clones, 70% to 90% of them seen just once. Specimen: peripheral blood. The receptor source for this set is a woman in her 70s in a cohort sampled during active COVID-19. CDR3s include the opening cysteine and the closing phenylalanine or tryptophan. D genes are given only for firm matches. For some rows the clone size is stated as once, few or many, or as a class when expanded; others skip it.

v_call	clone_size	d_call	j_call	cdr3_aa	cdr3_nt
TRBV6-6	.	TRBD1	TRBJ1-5	CASSSRQGGQPQHF	TGTGCCAGCAGTTCTCGACAGGGGGGTCAGCCCCAGCATTTT
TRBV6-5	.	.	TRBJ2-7	CASSYSSAGSYEQYF	TGTGCCAGCAGTTACTCTTCGGCGGGTTCCTACGAGCAGTACTTC
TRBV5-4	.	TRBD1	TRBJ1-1	CASSPPPGQGNEAFF	TGTGCCAGCAGCCCTCCCCCGGGACAGGGAAATGAAGCTTTCTTT
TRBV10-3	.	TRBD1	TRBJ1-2	CAIRGTGGYGYTF	TGTGCCATCAGGGGGACAGGGGGGTATGGCTACACCTTC
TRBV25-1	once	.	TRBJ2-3	CASSDVGGRDTQYF	TGTGCCAGCAGTGATGTTGGGGGCCGAGATACGCAGTATTTT
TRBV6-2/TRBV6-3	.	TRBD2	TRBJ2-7	CASSYEEVAGWEEQYF	TGTGCCAGCAGTTACGAGGAGGTAGCGGGATGGGAAGAGCAGTACTTC
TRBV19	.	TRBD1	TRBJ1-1	CASHRGLGVNTEAFF	TGTGCCAGTCACAGGGGGTTAGGGGTTAACACTGAAGCTTTCTTT
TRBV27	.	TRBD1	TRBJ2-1	CASRRAGQGYNEQFF	TGTGCCAGCAGGCGGGCGGGACAGGGGTACAATGAGCAGTTCTTC
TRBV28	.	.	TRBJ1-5	CASSLYRAAQPQHF	TGTGCCAGCAGTTTGTACAGGGCGGCTCAGCCCCAGCATTTT
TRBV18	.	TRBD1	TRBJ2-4	CASSPQQGAKTHLGYF	TGTGCCAGCTCACCACAGCAGGGGGCTAAGACTCACCTGGGGTACTTC
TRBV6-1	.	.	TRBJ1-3	CASSDGGIGNTIYF	TGTGCCAGCAGTGACGGGGGAATTGGAAACACCATATATTTT
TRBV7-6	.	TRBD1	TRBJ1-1	CASSLGPATGEEDTEAFF	TGTGCCAGCAGCTTGGGGCCAGCGACAGGGGAGGAAGACACTGAAGCTTTCTTT
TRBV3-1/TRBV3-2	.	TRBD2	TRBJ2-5	CASSQGQGLAGVETQYF	TGTGCCAGCAGCCAGGGACAGGGACTAGCGGGAGTGGAGACCCAGTACTTC
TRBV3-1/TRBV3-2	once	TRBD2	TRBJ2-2	CASSFTSGRSGELFF	TGTGCCAGCAGCTTCACTAGCGGGAGGTCCGGGGAGCTGTTTTTT
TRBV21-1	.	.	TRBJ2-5	CASSKARVYF	TGTGCCAGCAGCAAAGCTCGAGTATACTTC
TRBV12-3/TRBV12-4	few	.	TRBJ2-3	CASSVYAGIEYF	TGTGCCAGCAGTGTGTACGCTGGTATAGAGTATTTT
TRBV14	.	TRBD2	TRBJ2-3	CASSPYRTSGTDTQYF	TGTGCCAGCAGCCCCTATAGGACTAGCGGCACAGATACGCAGTATTTT
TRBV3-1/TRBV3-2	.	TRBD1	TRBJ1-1	CASSPRDRDTEAFF	TGTGCCAGCAGCCCACGGGACAGGGACACTGAAGCTTTCTTT
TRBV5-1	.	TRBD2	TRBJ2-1	CASSLQISGPQNEQFF	TGCGCCAGCAGCTTGCAAATTAGCGGGCCCCAGAATGAGCAGTTCTTC
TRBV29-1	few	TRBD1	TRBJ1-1	CSVGSQGDEAFF	TGCAGCGTTGGAAGTCAGGGGGATGAAGCTTTCTTT
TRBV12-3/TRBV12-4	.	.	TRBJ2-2	CASIITGELFF	TGTGCCAGCATAATCACCGGGGAGCTGTTTTTT
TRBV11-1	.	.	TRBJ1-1	CASSLAGQGYTEAFF	TGTGCCAGCAGCTTAGCTGGCCAGGGCTACACTGAAGCTTTCTTT
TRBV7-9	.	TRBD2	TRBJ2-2	CASRSPGLAPTGELFF	TGTGCCAGCAGAAGTCCGGGACTAGCGCCCACCGGGGAGCTGTTTTTT
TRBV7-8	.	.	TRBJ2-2	CASSFVGEDTGELFF	TGTGCCAGCAGCTTCGTGGGAGAGGACACCGGGGAGCTGTTTTTT
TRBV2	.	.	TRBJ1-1	CASSPPDRLNTEAFF	TGTGCCAGCAGTCCACCCGACAGGCTGAACACTGAAGCTTTCTTT
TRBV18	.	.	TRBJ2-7	CASSPGSSYEQYF	TGTGCCAGCTCACCAGGGAGCTCCTACGAGCAGTACTTC
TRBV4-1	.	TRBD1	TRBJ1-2	CASSQDRGTDYGYTF	TGCGCCAGCAGCCAAGATAGGGGGACAGACTATGGCTACACCTTC
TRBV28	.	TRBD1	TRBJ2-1	CASSPAPRQGPTNEQFF	TGTGCCAGCAGCCCAGCCCCTCGACAGGGTCCAACCAATGAGCAGTTCTTC
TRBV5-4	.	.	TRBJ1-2	CASSSGTSQKSLGYTF	TGTGCCAGCAGTTCCGGGACATCCCAAAAATCCCTTGGCTACACCTTC
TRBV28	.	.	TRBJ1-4	CASSRGAEPKKLFF	TGTGCCAGCAGCCGGGGGGCGGAGCCGAAAAAACTGTTTTTT
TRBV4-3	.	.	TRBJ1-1	CASSQGAGQQNTEAFF	TGCGCCAGCAGCCAAGGGGCCGGACAGCAGAACACTGAAGCTTTCTTT
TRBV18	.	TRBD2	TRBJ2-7	CASSPGTAGGDEQYF	TGTGCCAGCTCACCAGGTACGGCGGGAGGTGACGAGCAGTACTTC
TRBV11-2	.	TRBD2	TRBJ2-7	CASSAGLAVEQYF	TGTGCCAGCAGCGCGGGACTAGCGGTCGAGCAGTACTTC
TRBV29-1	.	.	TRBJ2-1	CSVDGTYNEQFF	TGCAGCGTTGACGGGACTTACAATGAGCAGTTCTTC
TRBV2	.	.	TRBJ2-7	CASSEVDRAYEQYF	TGTGCCAGCAGTGAAGTTGATAGAGCCTACGAGCAGTACTTC
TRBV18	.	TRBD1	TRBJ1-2	CASSQGTEYGYTF	TGTGCCAGCTCACAAGGGACAGAATATGGCTACACCTTC
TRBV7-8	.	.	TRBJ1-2	CASSLGGGGNYGYTF	TGTGCCAGCAGCTTAGGCGGGGGCGGGAACTATGGCTACACCTTC
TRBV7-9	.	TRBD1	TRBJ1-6	CASRDQGDSHSPLHF	TGTGCCAGCAGGGATCAGGGGGACAGCCATTCACCCCTCCACTTT
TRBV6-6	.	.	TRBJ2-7	CASSGTESSYEQYF	TGTGCCAGCAGTGGAACGGAGAGCTCCTACGAGCAGTACTTC
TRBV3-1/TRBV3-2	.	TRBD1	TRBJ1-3	CASSQTGALSNTIYF	TGTGCCAGCAGCCAAACAGGGGCCTTATCAAACACCATATATTTT
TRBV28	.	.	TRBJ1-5	CASSLDRGSNQPQHF	TGTGCCAGCAGTTTAGATCGGGGGAGCAATCAGCCCCAGCATTTT
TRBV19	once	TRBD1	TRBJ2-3	CASSTRQGAGTDTQYF	TGTGCCAGTAGTACACGACAGGGGGCAGGCACAGATACGCAGTATTTT
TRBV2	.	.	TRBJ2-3	CASTTRADTQYF	TGTGCCAGCACCACCCGAGCAGATACGCAGTATTTT
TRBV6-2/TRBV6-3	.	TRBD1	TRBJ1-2	CASSSLPRDRGRLRRGYTF	TGTGCCAGCAGTTCATTACCCCGGGACAGGGGGCGCCTGCGGCGGGGCTACACCTTC
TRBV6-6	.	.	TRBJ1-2	CALSRGNYGYTF	TGTGCCCTGTCCCGAGGGAACTATGGCTACACCTTC
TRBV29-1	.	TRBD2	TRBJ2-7	CSVEGLAGGSQYF	TGCAGCGTTGAGGGGCTAGCGGGAGGATCTCAGTACTTC
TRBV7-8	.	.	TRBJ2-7	CASSPLRPLAGRRLAEQYF	TGTGCCAGCAGCCCACTCCGGCCTTTGGCGGGGCGGCGCCTCGCCGAGCAGTACTTC
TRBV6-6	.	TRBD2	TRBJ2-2	CASTLAGGQSGGELFF	TGTGCCAGCACCTTAGCGGGAGGGCAATCCGGCGGGGAGCTGTTTTTT
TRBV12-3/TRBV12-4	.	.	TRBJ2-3	CASTRSYEDTQYF	TGTGCCAGCACCCGCTCCTACGAAGATACGCAGTATTTT